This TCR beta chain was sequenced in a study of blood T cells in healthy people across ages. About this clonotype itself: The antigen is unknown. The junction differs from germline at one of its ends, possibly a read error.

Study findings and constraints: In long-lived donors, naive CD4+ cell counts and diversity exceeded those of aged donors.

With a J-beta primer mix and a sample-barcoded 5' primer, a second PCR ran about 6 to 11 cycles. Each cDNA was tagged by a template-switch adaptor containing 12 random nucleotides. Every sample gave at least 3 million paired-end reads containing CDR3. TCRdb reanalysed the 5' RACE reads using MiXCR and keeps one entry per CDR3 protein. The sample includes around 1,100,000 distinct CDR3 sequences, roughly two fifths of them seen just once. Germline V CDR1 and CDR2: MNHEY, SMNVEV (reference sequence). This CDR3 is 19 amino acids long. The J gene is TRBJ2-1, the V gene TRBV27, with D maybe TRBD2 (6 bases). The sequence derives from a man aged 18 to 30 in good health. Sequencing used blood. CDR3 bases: TGTGCCAGCAGTTTATCGGTCCCGGGTAGCGGACGGCCCTACAATAAGCAGTTCTTC. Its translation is CASSLSVPGSGRPYNKQFF.